The present T cell receptor (beta chain) was sequenced within a study of Ad26.COV2.S vaccination and SARS-CoV-2 variants. Treatment reported: 19 received Ad26.COV2.S at low or high dose, single or two shots; 5 received placebo; per-sample allocation not given. It was on day 63 after the first vaccine or placebo injection that samples were taken. This clone was picked up one time. No antigen is known for it. Clones were sequenced by immunoSEQ multiplex PCR, and TCRdb holds only the in-frame ones, with some missing. The repertoire holds hundreds of thousands of clones, about 89% seen once, with about 1.5% in the top ten. Study-wide results and caveats: Possibly, TCR breadth and depth analyses underestimated total T cell responses. Those who received vaccine or placebo ended up with similar non-spike TCR breadth.

This sample comprised peripheral blood, obtained in a trial of Ad26.COV2.S vaccine versus placebo. This sequence was found in a person between 18 and 65 years old who received the Ad26.COV2.S COVID-19 vaccine or a placebo.

Here the CDR3 reads CASSLRYRTSGLIGNTIYF. The CDR3 region has the DNA TGTGCCAGCAGCTTAAGGTACAGGACTTCAGGCCTTATTGGAAACACCATATATTTT. The J gene is TRBJ1-3, the V gene TRBV7-2; tentative D call: TRBD1 (5 bases). V lost 2 bases, J lost 3 bases, and 23 bases lay in between. Per germline, CDR1 SGHTA and CDR2 FQGNSA. CDR3 length: 19 amino acids. The variable domain in full, with the rest retrieved from reference TRBV7-2 and TRBJ1-3, is GAGVSQSPSNKVTEKGKDVELRCDPISGHTALYWYRQSLGQGLEFLIYFQGNSAPDKSGLPSDRFSAERTGGSVSTLTIQRTQQEDSAVYLCASSLRYRTSGLIGNTIYFGEGSWLTVV.